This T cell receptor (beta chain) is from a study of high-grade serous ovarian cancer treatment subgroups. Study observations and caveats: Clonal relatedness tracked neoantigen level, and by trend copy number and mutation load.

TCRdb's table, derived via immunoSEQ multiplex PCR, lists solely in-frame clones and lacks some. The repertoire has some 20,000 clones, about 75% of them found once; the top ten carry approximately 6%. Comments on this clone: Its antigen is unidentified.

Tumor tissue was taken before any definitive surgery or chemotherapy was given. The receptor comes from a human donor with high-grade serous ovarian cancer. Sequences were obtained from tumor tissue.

The CDR3 DNA is TGTGCCAGCACATCTCAAGAGACCCAGTACTTC. This sequence encodes CASTSQETQYF. The chain uses TRBV6-6 and TRBJ2-5; D is unresolved. The length of the CDR3 is 11 residues. The V and J ends lost 7 bases and 2 bases respectively, with 5 bases between them. CDR1 is MNHNY, CDR2 SVGAGI, per germline (reference sequence).